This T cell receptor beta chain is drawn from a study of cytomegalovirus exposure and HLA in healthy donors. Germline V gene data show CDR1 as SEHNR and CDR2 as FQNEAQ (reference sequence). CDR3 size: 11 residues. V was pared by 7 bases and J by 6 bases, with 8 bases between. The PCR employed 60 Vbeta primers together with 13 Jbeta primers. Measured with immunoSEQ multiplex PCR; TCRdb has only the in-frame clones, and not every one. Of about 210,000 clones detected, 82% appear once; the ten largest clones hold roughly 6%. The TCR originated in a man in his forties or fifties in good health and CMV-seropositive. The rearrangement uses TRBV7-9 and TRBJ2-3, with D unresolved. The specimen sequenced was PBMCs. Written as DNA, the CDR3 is TGTGCCAGCAAAATACGGGATACGCAGTATTTT. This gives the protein CASKIRDTQYF.